The TCR beta chain described here comes from a study of blood T cell repertoires in COVID-19. V lost 1 base and J 1 base, leaving 9 bases between the germline ends. This CDR3 comprises 15 residues. The V gene's germline CDR1 is SGHRS and CDR2 YFSETQ. Recruits, aged roughly 18 to 95 years, lived in under 25 US areas. In assigning cohorts, the study relied on participant-reported clinical history. Measured with immunoSEQ multiplex PCR; TCRdb has only the in-frame clones, and not every one. Of hundreds of thousands of clones detected, about 88% appear once; the ten largest clones hold 4.5% to 5.5%. Sequencing was done on a sample of PBMCs or T cells enriched from blood (not recorded which). The chain uses TRBV5-1 and TRBJ1-5; the D gene is possibly TRBD1 (6 bases). The TCR sequence derives from a woman aged 25-40 years who had been exposed to COVID-19. The CDR3 region has the DNA TGCGCCAGCAGCTTGTCAGGGGCGAGCAATCAGCCCCAGCATTTT. As protein: CASSLSGASNQPQHF.